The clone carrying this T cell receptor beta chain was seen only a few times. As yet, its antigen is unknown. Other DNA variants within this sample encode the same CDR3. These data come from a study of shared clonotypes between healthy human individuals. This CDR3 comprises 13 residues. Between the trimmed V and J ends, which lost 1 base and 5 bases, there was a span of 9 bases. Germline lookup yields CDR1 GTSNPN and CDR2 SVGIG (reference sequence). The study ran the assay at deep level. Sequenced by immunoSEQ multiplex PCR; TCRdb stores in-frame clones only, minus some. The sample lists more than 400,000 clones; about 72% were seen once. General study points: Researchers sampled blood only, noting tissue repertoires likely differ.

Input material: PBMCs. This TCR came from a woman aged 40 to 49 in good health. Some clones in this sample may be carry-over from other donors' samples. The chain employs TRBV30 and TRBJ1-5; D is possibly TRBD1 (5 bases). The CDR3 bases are TGTGCCTGGAGTGGGGGACGGGATCAGCCCCAGCATTTT. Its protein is CAWSGGRDQPQHF. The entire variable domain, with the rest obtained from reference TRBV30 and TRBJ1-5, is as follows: SQTIHQWPATLVQPVGSPLSLECTVEGTSNPNLYWYRQAAGRGLQLLFYSVGIGQISSEVPQNLSASRPQDRQFILSSKKLLLSDSGFYLCAWSGGRDQPQHFGDGTRLSIL.